The 24 T cell receptor beta chains below come from one sample, sequenced in a study of blood T cell repertoires in COVID-19. Produced via immunoSEQ multiplex PCR; TCRdb's table is partial and in-frame only. The table lists 290,000 or so clones, 75% to 90% of them singletons. Source material: peripheral blood. Source of these receptors: a man aged 18-30 years with active or convalescent COVID-19.

As DNA, the CDR3 is TGCGCCAGCAGCTCCCTGACAGGGACGGTCGCTGAAGCTTTCTTT. Protein sequence: CASSSLTGTVAEAFF. V is TRBV5-1 and J is TRBJ1-1; 7 nucleotides line up with TRBD1. Losses at the gene ends were 3 bases for V and 6 bases for J; bases not matched to a gene: 11. Per the germline V gene, CDR1 is SGHRS and CDR2 is YFSETQ. The CDR3 length is 15 residues.

This rearrangement joins TRBV4-1 to TRBJ1-5; TRBD1 might be the D (6 bases). Trimming stripped 1 base from V and 5 bases from J, with 15 bases between. Germline CDR1 is MGHRA and CDR2 is YSYEKL. There are 16 residues in the CDR3. CDR3 in amino acids: CASSQVGGGGYQPQHF. The CDR3 bases are TGCGCCAGCAGCCAAGTGGGCGGGGGCGGATATCAGCCCCAGCATTTT.

This chain links TRBV27 with TRBJ1-5; no reliable D call. Germline V gene sequence: CDR1 MNHEY, CDR2 SMNVEV (reference sequence). V lost 6 bases and J 0 bases, leaving 9 bases between the germline ends. CDR3 length: 14 residues. CDR3 nucleotide sequence: TGTGCCAGCAGGATGACACTTAGCAATCAGCCCCAGCATTTT. It codes for CASRMTLSNQPQHF.

The chain carries TRBV5-1 and TRBJ1-2; TRBD1 matches at 7 bases. CDR3 size: 14 residues. V lost 4 bases and J lost 6; bases outside the gene matches: 9. Germline V gene lookup returns CDR1 SGHRS and CDR2 YFSETQ. CDR3 nucleotide sequence: TGCGCCAGCAGCCTGGACAGGTTCTTAGATGGCTACACCTTC. It specifies CASSLDRFLDGYTF.

The J gene is TRBJ1-2, the V gene TRBV28; a possible D gene is TRBD1 (6 bases). The CDR3 length is 14 residues. Germline V gene data show CDR1 as MDHEN and CDR2 as SYDVKM. V was pared by 6 bases and J by 4 bases, with 15 bases between. The CDR3 region has the DNA TGTGCCAGCAGGAGCGTACAGGGAAGCTATGGCTACACCTTC. Its protein is CASRSVQGSYGYTF.

V gene TRBV9 combines with J gene TRBJ1-1; tentative D call: TRBD1 (6 bases). Trimming took 7 bases from V and 11 from J, leaving 24 bases between them. CDR3 length: 14 amino acids. Germline V gene lookup returns CDR1 SGDLS and CDR2 YYNGEE. The CDR3 spells CASGGGGPSRYAFF. The CDR3 nucleotides read TGTGCCAGCGGCGGGGGCGGCCCTTCGCGGTATGCTTTCTTT.

V and J are TRBV29-1 and TRBJ1-1; possible D gene TRBD1, 5 bases. The V gene lost 5 bases and the J gene lost 1 base, with 5 bases spanning the gap. The CDR3 is 11 amino acids. The germline V gene has CDR1 SQVTM and CDR2 ANQGSEA. The CDR3 sequence is CSVQGNTEAFF. The CDR3, as DNA: TGCAGCGTTCAGGGGAACACTGAAGCTTTCTTT.

The chain is built from TRBV19 and TRBJ2-1; D gene uncertain. The germline V gene has CDR1 LNHDA and CDR2 SQIVND (reference sequence). Trimming cost V 7 bases and J 9 bases, with 10 bases left between them. This CDR3 spans 11 amino acids. The CDR3 region has the DNA TGTGCCAGTAAGGTGGGCGTTGAGCAGTTCTTC. Amino acids: CASKVGVEQFF.

The rearrangement uses TRBV7-6 and TRBJ1-4; 8 nucleotides match TRBD1. The CDR3 runs to 13 residues. The ends lost 8 bases at V and 8 bases at J; junction bases unmatched: 7. Germline loops: CDR1 SGHVS, CDR2 FNYEAQ. The CDR3 here is CASGYRGGEKLFF. CDR3 bases: TGTGCCAGCGGTTACAGGGGGGGCGAAAAACTGTTTTTT. The full variable domain, rest sourced from reference TRBV7-6 and TRBJ1-4, is GAGVSQSPRYKVTKRGQDVALRCDPISGHVSLYWYRQALGQGPEFLTYFNYEAQQDKSGLPNDRFSAERPEGSISTLTIQRTEQRDSAMYRCASGYRGGEKLFFGSGTQLSVL.

This clone turned up a few times. This chain links TRBV24-1 with TRBJ1-2; D remains ambiguous. Germline CDR1 reads KGHDR; CDR2 reads SFDVKD. Trimming took 3 bases from V and 3 from J, leaving 10 bases between them. This CDR3 comprises 14 residues. The CDR3, as DNA: TGTGCCACCAGTGATGAGTGGTCTTACTATGGCTACACCTTC. Encoded protein: CATSDEWSYYGYTF.

In this sample, this clone turned up a few times. The rearrangement joins TRBV6-4 to TRBJ2-1, with D possibly matching TRBD1 (6 bases). The CDR3 consists of 16 residues. Germline V gives CDR1 MRHNA, CDR2 SNTAGT. Trimming removed 0 bases at V and 3 bases at J, with 12 bases between. CDR3 region: CASSDSVGRGYNEQFF. The CDR3 bases are TGTGCCAGCAGTGACTCAGTGGGCAGGGGCTACAATGAGCAGTTCTTC.

The rearrangement links TRBV5-1 to TRBJ2-7, with 10 bases fitting TRBD2. This CDR3 is 15 amino acids long. After removal of 2 bases from V and 2 bases from J, the junction contained 4 bases not matched to a gene. Germline values: CDR1 SGHRS, CDR2 YFSETQ. CDR3 bases: TGCGCCAGCAGCTTTGCGCTAGCGGGAGCCTACGAGCAGTACTTC. Its translation is CASSFALAGAYEQYF.

The chain employs TRBV27 and TRBJ1-2, with 8 nucleotides matching TRBD1. The CDR3 has 13 residues. V was pared by 4 bases and J by 8 bases, with 6 bases of the junction left unmatched. Per germline, CDR1 MNHEY and CDR2 SMNVEV (reference sequence). Here the CDR3 reads CASSSLGQGGYTF. The CDR3 bases are TGTGCCAGCAGTTCCCTCGGACAGGGCGGCTACACCTTC.

The J gene is TRBJ2-7, the V gene TRBV7-2; TRBD2 might be the D (6 bases). Trimming cost V 2 bases and J 6 bases, with 14 bases left between them. The CDR3 length is 14 residues. Per germline, CDR1 SGHTA and CDR2 FQGNSA. CDR3 residues: CASSLFGGAFEQYF. CDR3 DNA: TGTGCCAGCAGCTTATTTGGCGGGGCGTTCGAGCAGTACTTC. Filled out from reference TRBV7-2 and TRBJ2-7, the complete variable domain reads GAGVSQSPSNKVTEKGKDVELRCDPISGHTALYWYRQSLGQGLEFLIYFQGNSAPDKSGLPSDRFSAERTGGSVSTLTIQRTQQEDSAVYLCASSLFGGAFEQYFGPGTRLTVT.

The V gene is TRBV4-1, the J gene TRBJ2-7, with 10 nucleotides matching TRBD1. This CDR3 contains 16 residues. CDR1 and CDR2 from the germline V gene are MGHRA and YSYEKL. V lost 1 base, J lost 8 bases, and 11 bases stayed unmatched. The CDR3 protein is CASSQGPGQGPQKQYF. CDR3 nucleotides: TGCGCCAGCAGCCAAGGACCGGGACAGGGGCCCCAGAAGCAGTACTTC.

The CDR3 is CASSLKTRDSPLHF. The CDR3 DNA reads TGTGCCAGCAGCTTAAAGACGCGGGATTCACCCCTCCACTTT. The gene calls are TRBV11-2 and TRBJ1-6, with no clear D. In germline, CDR1 is SGHAT, CDR2 FQNNGV. The CDR3 totals 14 residues. Trimming left V 2 bases short and J 8 bases short, with 10 bases between.

This clone was detected once. The V gene is TRBV6-6, the J gene TRBJ1-2; TRBD1 matches 7 bases. The V gene end was trimmed by 6 bases and the J gene end by 4 bases; junction bases not matched to a gene: 11. Germline V gene lookup returns CDR1 MNHNY and CDR2 SVGAGI (reference sequence). This CDR3 region has 15 residues. CDR3: CASRFQGESSYGYTF. In nucleotides, the CDR3 is TGTGCCAGCAGATTCCAGGGGGAAAGTAGCTATGGCTACACCTTC.

The chain links TRBV7-7 to TRBJ2-5, with TRBD1 matching 9 bases. The trim removed 5 bases at V and 6 bases at J, leaving 7 bases unmatched. The CDR3 covers 14 residues. Germline assignment: CDR1 SSHAT and CDR2 FNYEAQ (reference sequence). The CDR3 reads CASSRGQGTQTQYF. In DNA form, the CDR3 reads TGTGCCAGCAGCAGAGGACAGGGGACACAGACCCAGTACTTC. Filled out from reference TRBV7-7 and TRBJ2-5, the complete variable domain reads GAGVSQSPRYKVTKRGQDVTLRCDPISSHATLYWYQQALGQGPEFLTYFNYEAQPDKSGLPSDRFSAERPEGSISTLTIQRTEQRDSAMYRCASSRGQGTQTQYFGPGTRLLVL.

This clone was counted only a few times. The V gene is TRBV2, the J gene TRBJ2-1; D uncertain. There are 13 residues in the CDR3. Trimming left V 8 bases short and J 5 bases short, with 13 bases between. Germline V lookup: CDR1 SNHLY, CDR2 FYNNEI. DNA of the CDR3: TGTGCCAGCGAAGCCGGTCTCCACAATGAGCAGTTCTTC. This gives the protein CASEAGLHNEQFF. Full variable domain (remainder filled in from reference TRBV2 and TRBJ2-1): EPEVTQTPSHQVTQMGQEVILRCVPISNHLYFYWYRQILGQKVEFLVSFYNNEISEKSEIFDDQFSVERPDGSNFTLKIRSTKLEDSAMYFCASEAGLHNEQFFGPGTRLTVL.

The V and J genes are TRBV29-1 and TRBJ2-7; tentative D call: TRBD2 (5 bases). CDR1 and CDR2 (germline): SQVTM, ANQGSEA. CDR3 length: 15 residues. V lost 0 bases and J lost 3, with 15 bases in between. This CDR3 reads CSVEDREGTYYEQYF. CDR3 in DNA: TGCAGCGTTGAAGATCGGGAAGGAACCTACTACGAGCAGTACTTC.

In this sample, this clone turned up once. CDR3 amino acids: CASRSTGGSNNYGYTF. The CDR3, as DNA: TGTGCCAGCAGGTCGACAGGGGGTAGTAATAACTATGGCTACACCTTC. This chain uses TRBV28 with TRBJ1-2, with 9 bases aligning to TRBD1. V gave up 6 bases and J gave up 1 base; unmatched junction bases: 9. The CDR3 loop spans 16 amino acids. CDR1 is MDHEN and CDR2 is SYDVKM in the germline V gene.

This chain links TRBV5-1 with TRBJ2-1; 11 nucleotides agree with TRBD2. In germline, CDR1 is SGHRS, CDR2 YFSETQ. Trimming removed 0 bases from V and 6 bases from J; junction bases left unmatched: 2. There are 15 residues in the CDR3. CDR3 sequence: CASSLALAGVNEQFF. The CDR3 DNA sequence: TGCGCCAGCAGCTTGGCACTAGCGGGAGTCAATGAGCAGTTCTTC.

V and J are TRBV5-1 and TRBJ1-2, with D maybe TRBD1 (5 bases). CDR1 and CDR2 from the germline V gene are SGHRS and YFSETQ. The CDR3 runs 15 residues. V was trimmed by 2 bases and J by 6 bases, leaving 17 bases between them. Here the CDR3 reads CASSLWPGRVDGYTF. The CDR3 DNA follows: TGCGCCAGCAGCTTATGGCCAGGGCGAGTGGATGGCTACACCTTC.

The J gene is TRBJ2-1, the V gene TRBV28; 8 bases are shared with TRBD1. The CDR3 contains 14 residues. Trimming cost V 5 bases and J 5 bases; bases outside gene matches: 5. The germline gives CDR1 MDHEN, CDR2 SYDVKM. CDR3 protein: CASSGGQGDNEQFF. In DNA form, the CDR3 reads TGTGCCAGCAGTGGAGGACAGGGCGACAATGAGCAGTTCTTC.